This TCR beta chain was recovered during a study of T cell repertoires in cytomegalovirus infection. One entry per CDR3 protein, called by TCRdb with MiXCR from the reads. The table has more than 500,000 distinct CDR3 sequences, about 15% seen once. Concerning this clonotype: The conserved phenylalanine or tryptophan normally closing the CDR3 is absent here, so this likely arose from a read error.

This clonotype was sampled from a human donor in good health (CMV status not recorded). Some clones in this sample may be carry-over from other donors' samples. Specimen: CD8+ T cells from PBMCs.

The CDR3 nucleotides are TGTGCCAGCAGCTACCAATACAATGAGCAGTTCTTA. Translated, it gives CASSYQYNEQFL. This chain joins TRBV5-4 and TRBJ2-1, with D unresolved. V dropped 3 bases and J dropped 4 bases, with 5 bases sitting between them. Germline V gene data show CDR1 as SGHNT and CDR2 as YYREEE (reference sequence). The CDR3 spans 12 residues.